A few counts support the clone carrying this T cell receptor (beta chain). No antigen is known for it. This specimen belongs to a study of blood T cells in healthy people across ages. Study-wide results and limits: As age increased, TCR beta diversity per million T cells fell in a roughly linear fashion. The donors' CMV status was not determined, possibly confounding changes in expanded clonotypes.

The germline gives CDR1 DFQATT, CDR2 SNEGSKA (reference sequence). The CDR3 spans 11 residues. After removal of 6 bases from V and 9 bases from J, the junction contained 3 bases not matched to a gene. The second PCR ran about 6 to 11 cycles with a sample-barcoded 5' primer and J-beta primers. Using its own MiXCR run on the 5' RACE reads, TCRdb lists one record per CDR3 protein. The sample records about 970,000 distinct CDR3 sequences, just over 50% being singletons. This sequence was found in a woman aged 55-75 years in good health. The sequencing input was blood. The rearrangement uses TRBV20-1 and TRBJ2-1; 9 nucleotides align to TRBD1. The CDR3 protein is CSARTGVEQFF. Here the CDR3 DNA reads TGCAGTGCCAGGACAGGGGTTGAGCAGTTCTTC.